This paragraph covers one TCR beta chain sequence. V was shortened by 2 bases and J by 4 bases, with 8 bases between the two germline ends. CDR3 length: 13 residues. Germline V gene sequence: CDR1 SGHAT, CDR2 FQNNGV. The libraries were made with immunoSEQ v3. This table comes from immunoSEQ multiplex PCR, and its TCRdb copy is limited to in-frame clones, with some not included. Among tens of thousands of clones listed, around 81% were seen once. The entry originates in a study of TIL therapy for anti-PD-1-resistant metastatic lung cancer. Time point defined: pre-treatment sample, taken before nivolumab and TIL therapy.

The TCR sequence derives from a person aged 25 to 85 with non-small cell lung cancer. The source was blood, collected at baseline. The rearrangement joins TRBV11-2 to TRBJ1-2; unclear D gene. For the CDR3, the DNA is TGTGCCAGCAGCTTATCGGGCGGCTATGGCTACACCTTC. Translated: CASSLSGGYGYTF.